The entry below gives a single T cell receptor (beta chain) sequence along with its context. V shed 6 bases and J 2 bases; nucleotides not matched to a gene: 8. Per the germline V gene, CDR1 is KGHSH and CDR2 is LQKENI. The CDR3 has 15 amino acids. Authors' methods: Estimation of nucleated cell counts was performed using reference gene primer amplification. Clones were sequenced by immunoSEQ multiplex PCR, and TCRdb holds only the in-frame ones, with some missing. V, J and clone size are taken as reported in that table, and D and trimming were inferred from the DNA itself. The sample consists of around 150,000 clones, more than 80% of them appearing once. These data come from a study of blood T cell repertoires in COVID-19.

The sample comprised peripheral blood. The chain combines TRBV18 with TRBJ2-5, with 8 bases aligning to TRBD2. This receptor was identified in a man between 65 and 85 years old with acute or convalescent COVID-19. CDR3 sequence (DNA): TGTGCCAGCTCGCTGGCCGGGACTAGACAAGAGACCCAGTACTTC. Its protein is CASSLAGTRQETQYF.